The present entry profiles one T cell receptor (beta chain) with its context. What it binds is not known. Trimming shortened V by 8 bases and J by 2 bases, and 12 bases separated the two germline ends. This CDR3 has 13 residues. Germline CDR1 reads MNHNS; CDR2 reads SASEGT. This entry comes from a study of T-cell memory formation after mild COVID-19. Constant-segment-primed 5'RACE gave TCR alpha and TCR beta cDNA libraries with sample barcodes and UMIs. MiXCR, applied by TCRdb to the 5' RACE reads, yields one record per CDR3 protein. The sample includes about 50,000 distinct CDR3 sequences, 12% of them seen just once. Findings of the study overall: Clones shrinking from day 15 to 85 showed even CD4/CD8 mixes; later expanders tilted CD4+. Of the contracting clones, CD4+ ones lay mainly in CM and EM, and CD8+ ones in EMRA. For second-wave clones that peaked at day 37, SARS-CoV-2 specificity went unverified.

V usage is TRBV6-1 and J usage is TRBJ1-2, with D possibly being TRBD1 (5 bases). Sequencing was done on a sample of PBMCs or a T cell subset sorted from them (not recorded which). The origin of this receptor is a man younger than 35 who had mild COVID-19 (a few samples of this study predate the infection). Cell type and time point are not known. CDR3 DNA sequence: TGTGCCAGCCGGGACCGAATCAACTATGGCTACACCTTC. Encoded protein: CASRDRINYGYTF.